This TCR beta chain was profiled in a study of shared clonotypes between healthy human individuals. Whole-study context: CD4 naive cells filled three plates per donor, CD4 memory three, CD8 naive two and CD8 memory one.

The V and J ends lost 2 bases and 0 bases respectively, with 10 bases between them. Germline assignment: CDR1 MGHRA and CDR2 YSYEKL. The CDR3 sequence is 15 residues long. Only in-frame clones appear in the TCRdb table, and some are missing; sequencing was by immunoSEQ multiplex PCR. The table includes 100,000 to 120,000 clones, about 71% detected once. Nashville, Tennessee was home to all donors, who were Caucasian adults. This clone showed up just a few times. This chain joins TRBV4-1 and TRBJ1-1; the D gene is possibly TRBD1 (5 bases). The sample comprised memory CD8+ T cells sorted from blood. Subset of the sample: CD45RO+ cells pooled with CCR7-negative TemRA cells. This TCR was recovered from a woman in her 30s in good health. CDR3 nucleotide sequence: TGCGCCAGCAGCCAATGGGGACCCATGAACACTGAAGCTTTCTTT. Translation: CASSQWGPMNTEAFF.